One and the same sample provided the 16 T cell receptor beta chains below, sequenced in a study of T-cell memory formation after mild COVID-19. TCRdb independently ran MiXCR on the 5' RACE reads; one entry per CDR3 protein. The table includes 350,000 to 400,000 distinct CDR3 sequences, 21% detected once. Sample: PBMCs or a T cell subset sorted from them (not recorded which). These receptors were obtained from an adult woman who had mild COVID-19 (a few samples of this study predate the infection). Cell type and time point are not known.

The chain is built from TRBV6-1 and TRBJ1-5, with unresolved D. The germline V gene has CDR1 MNHNS and CDR2 SASEGT. Trimming left V 6 bases short and J 4 bases short, with 7 bases between. CDR3 length: 12 residues. As DNA, the CDR3 is TGTGCCAGCAGCGCGGAAAATCAGCCCCAGCATTTT. Its protein product is CASSAENQPQHF.

This clonotype was seen more than once but under ten times. This sequence joins TRBV2 and TRBJ2-7; 7 bases line up with TRBD1. J gave up 6 bases and V 6 bases, and 14 bases lay outside the gene matches. Germline V gene lookup returns CDR1 SNHLY and CDR2 FYNNEI. CDR3 length: 15 residues. The CDR3 sequence is CASRARQGPSVEQYF. CDR3 sequence (DNA): TGTGCCAGCAGGGCTAGACAGGGCCCTTCGGTCGAGCAGTACTTC.

This chain links TRBV12-3 or TRBV12-4 with TRBJ2-3; TRBD2 matches at 7 bases. Unmatched junction bases numbered 6, after V lost 7 bases and J lost 5 bases. This CDR3 region has 13 residues. The CDR3 DNA reads TGTGCCAGCAAGGTAGCGGGCGGAGATACGCAGTATTTT. Translation gives CASKVAGGDTQYF.

This clonotype has a count of ten or more. This chain links TRBV7-9 with TRBJ1-4; no clear D. The V gene's germline CDR1 is SEHNR and CDR2 FQNEAQ (reference sequence). CDR3 length: 13 amino acids. V dropped 1 base and J dropped 8 bases, with 8 bases sitting between them. The CDR3 loop is CASSLEGGEKLFF. CDR3 nucleotide sequence: TGTGCCAGCAGCTTAGAAGGCGGCGAAAAACTGTTTTTT.

Many counts were recorded for this clonotype. The rearrangement uses TRBV6-1 and TRBJ2-2; D assignment may be TRBD1 or TRBD2 (5 bases each). Germline loops: CDR1 MNHNS, CDR2 SASEGT. Trimming removed 5 bases at V and 13 bases at J, with 23 bases between. The CDR3 extends over 15 amino acids. The CDR3 spells CASSSWDGDSPPLFF. CDR3 DNA sequence: TGTGCCAGCAGTAGTTGGGACGGAGACTCCCCCCCGCTGTTTTTT.

The V gene is TRBV5-1, the J gene TRBJ2-7; 15 bases fit TRBD2. This CDR3 is 17 amino acids long. Germline V gene sequence: CDR1 SGHRS, CDR2 YFSETQ. J was trimmed by 6 bases and V by 0 bases; bases with no gene match: 7. As DNA, the CDR3 is TGCGCCAGCAGCTTGGCCGTGGCGGGACTAGCGGGAGGCGAGCAGTACTTC. Amino acids: CASSLAVAGLAGGEQYF.

This clonotype was seen a few times. The genes are TRBV24-1 and TRBJ1-2; unclear D gene. V was pared by 5 bases and J by 8 bases, with 11 bases between. Germline CDR1 reads KGHDR; CDR2 reads SFDVKD. The CDR3 spans 12 residues. The CDR3 loop reads CATSAAGWGYTF. CDR3 DNA sequence: TGTGCCACCAGTGCTGCCGGTTGGGGCTACACCTTC.

The genes are TRBV5-1 and TRBJ2-7, with D possibly being TRBD1 or TRBD2 (5 bases each). Germline V gene data show CDR1 as SGHRS and CDR2 as YFSETQ. The length of the CDR3 is 14 residues. Trimming took off 1 base at V and 6 bases at J, with 14 bases between the two ends. CDR3 sequence (DNA): TGCGCCAGCAGCTTGCCAGCGGCAGACAGCGAGCAGTACTTC. It encodes CASSLPAADSEQYF.

This rearrangement joins TRBV6-6 to TRBJ2-7; D is undetermined. The CDR3 runs 17 residues. CDR1 is MNHNY and CDR2 is SVGAGI in the germline V gene (reference sequence). V lost 0 bases to trimming and J lost 5 bases, with 20 bases between them. This CDR3 reads CASSYSRRRQADHEQYF. CDR3 nucleotides: TGTGCCAGCAGTTACTCGAGGCGCCGGCAGGCGGACCACGAGCAGTACTTC.

The rearrangement links TRBV3-1 to TRBJ2-1; 9 bases map to TRBD1. Germline V gene data show CDR1 as LGHDT and CDR2 as YNNKEL (reference sequence). V gave up 4 bases and J gave up 3 bases; unmatched junction bases: 4. The CDR3 runs 15 residues. CDR3: CASSRQGGNYNEQFF. The CDR3 region has the DNA TGTGCCAGCAGCCGACAGGGGGGGAACTACAATGAGCAGTTCTTC.

The chain recombines TRBV9 with TRBJ2-7; TRBD1 matches 9 bases. CDR3 length: 14 amino acids. Germline CDR1 reads SGDLS; CDR2 reads YYNGEE. V lost 4 bases to trimming and J lost 6 bases; unmatched junction nucleotides: 8. CDR3 sequence reads: CASSMTGTGLEQYF. The CDR3 DNA sequence: TGTGCCAGCAGCATGACCGGGACAGGGCTCGAGCAGTACTTC. The whole variable domain, remainder taken from reference TRBV9 and TRBJ2-7, is DSGVTQTPKHLITATGQRVTLRCSPRSGDLSVYWYQQSLDQGLQFLIQYYNGEERAKGNILERFSAQQFPDLHSELNLSSLELGDSALYFCASSMTGTGLEQYFGPGTRLTVT.

This clonotype was seen more than once but under ten times. The rearrangement links TRBV20-1 to TRBJ2-3; 9 positions agree with TRBD2. V lost 1 base, J lost 4 bases, and 6 bases stayed unmatched. Germline lookup yields CDR1 DFQATT and CDR2 SNEGSKA (reference sequence). This CDR3 has 15 residues. The CDR3 DNA reads TGCAGTGCTAGAGTTGAAGCGGGAGGTGCAGATACGCAGTATTTT. Protein: CSARVEAGGADTQYF.

This clonotype was observed a few times. The chain links TRBV7-9 to TRBJ2-7, with TRBD1 identical over 9 bases. The junction had 7 bases not matched to a gene; V was cut back by 5 bases and J by 2 bases. The CDR3 is 15 amino acids. The germline V gene has CDR1 SEHNR and CDR2 FQNEAQ (reference sequence). CDR3 sequence reads: CASSPGTGITYEQYF. CDR3 nucleotides: TGTGCCAGCAGCCCTGGGACAGGGATTACCTACGAGCAGTACTTC.

This clonotype has only one observation. The genes are TRBV12-3 or TRBV12-4 and TRBJ2-1, with D perhaps given as TRBD1 or TRBD2 (5 bases each). The V gene lost 3 bases and the J gene lost 9 bases, with 12 bases spanning the gap. This CDR3 is built from 13 residues. The CDR3 spells CASSLGTFREQFF. The CDR3 coding sequence is TGTGCCAGCAGTTTGGGGACGTTCCGTGAGCAGTTCTTC.

This sequence joins TRBV7-8 and TRBJ2-3; TRBD1 agrees at 7 bases. The V and J ends lost 7 bases and 5 bases, in that order; junction bases with no gene match: 3. The CDR3 is 12 amino acids. In germline, CDR1 is SGHVS, CDR2 FQNEAQ. The CDR3 here is CASNRGEDTQYF. DNA of the CDR3: TGTGCCAGCAACAGGGGAGAAGATACGCAGTATTTT. The variable domain in full, completed from reference TRBV7-8 and TRBJ2-3, reads GAGVSQSPRYKVAKRGQDVALRCDPISGHVSLFWYQQALGQGPEFLTYFQNEAQLDKSGLPSDRFFAERPEGSVSTLKIQRTQQEDSAVYLCASNRGEDTQYFGPGTRLTVL.

J is TRBJ1-1 and V is TRBV6-2 or TRBV6-3; a weak D match, TRBD1 (5 bases). The CDR3 spans 14 residues. V shed 4 bases and J shed 4 bases, with 13 bases lying between them. The V gene's germline CDR1 is MNHEY and CDR2 SVGEGT. For the CDR3, the DNA is TGTGCCAGCAGTTCGCCAGGGCTCGGCACTGAAGCTTTCTTT. Its protein is CASSSPGLGTEAFF.